This T cell receptor (beta chain) was observed in a study of shared clonotypes between healthy human individuals. Study in general: Donors consisted of two women and three men between 18 and 49.

Sequencing was performed with immunoSEQ multiplex PCR; in TCRdb, only in-frame clones are kept and a portion is missing. Of 2 million to 2.5 million clones in the sample, over 85% are singletons; the top ten hold about 0.39%. In the case of this clone: Its specificity is not known. The sample has other DNA sequences that encode this CDR3 too.

Findings and limits, study-wide: Shared clonotypes: about 4.6% naive CD4, under 4% naive CD8, less than 2.5% memory CD4, more than 0.3% memory CD8. Clonotypes which were not shared had lower generation probabilities than clonotypes that all four donors shared.

A CD45RA+ naive subset and a CD45RA-negative memory subset were split from CD4+ cells. The receptor's source is a man aged 18 to 29 in good health. Some clones in this sample may be carry-over from other donors' samples. Sample: naive CD4+ T cells from PBMCs. Described subset: CD45RA+ positively selected.

The DNA of the CDR3 is TGTGCCAGCAGCTTGAGGGGCGGCTCCTACAATGAGCAGTTCTTC. Protein: CASSLRGGSYNEQFF. The rearrangement uses TRBV5-6 and TRBJ2-1; D might be TRBD1 (5 bases). The CDR3 loop spans 15 amino acids. The germline V gene has CDR1 SGHDT and CDR2 YYEEEE. Trimming pared 1 base from V and 0 bases from J, leaving 8 bases between.